This T cell receptor (beta chain) was sequenced for a study of T cell repertoires in cytomegalovirus infection. Overall study context: From public TCR beta signatures came an indication of both CMV infection and matching HLA type. Study observations and caveats: Frequencies of public TCR beta families were cumulated, and this identified carriers of CMV plus the relevant HLA.

TCRdb recomputed calls from the reads with MiXCR, one row per CDR3 protein. The sample has 140,000 to 150,000 distinct CDR3 sequences; about 31% are singletons. Comment on this clonotype: Its specificity is not known.

CDR3 length: 14 residues. The trim removed 5 bases at V and 7 bases at J, leaving 10 bases unmatched. Germline CDR1 is SGHVS and CDR2 is FQNEAQ. This chain links TRBV7-8 with TRBJ2-7, with TRBD1 matching over 8 bases. Sequences were derived from CD8+ T cells from cultured PBMCs, sampled from culture after CMV antigen stimulation. This receptor was identified in a human donor in good health (CMV status not recorded). Some clones in this sample may be carry-over from other donors' samples. The DNA of the CDR3 is TGTGCCAGCAGCCTCTGGACAGGGCCGGGGGAGCAGTACTTC. Its protein is CASSLWTGPGEQYF.